This TCR beta chain emerged from a study of blood T cell repertoires in COVID-19. Study overall: There were acute and convalescent COVID-19 samples, and they came from the United States, Italy and Spain. Nucleic acid was either cDNA or gDNA, and it came from T cells, B-cell-depleted T cells, or PBMCs.

In the original analysis: By means of reference gene primer amplification, nucleated cell counts were estimated. Data came from immunoSEQ multiplex PCR; TCRdb stores just in-frame clones and leaves some out. The V and J calls and the clone size are those of that table, but D and trimming were determined from the DNA. The data hold around 140,000 clones, with roughly 87% observed a single time. This TCR came from a man aged 70 or older with acute or convalescent COVID-19. The sample was peripheral blood.

This CDR3 is CASSSASSYNSPLHF. CDR3 nucleotide sequence: TGTGCCAGTAGCTCCGCGAGCTCCTATAATTCACCCCTCCACTTT. The rearrangement links TRBV19 to TRBJ1-6, with D uncertain. Germline V gene data show CDR1 as LNHDA and CDR2 as SQIVND (reference sequence). Trimming left V 6 bases short and J 0 bases short, with 9 bases between. This CDR3 comprises 15 residues.